This paragraph reports one TCR beta chain. The study gave focal radiation plus ipilimumab CTLA-4 blockade to patients with chemo-refractory metastatic non-small-cell lung cancer. Only in-frame clones appear in the TCRdb table, and some are missing; sequencing was by immunoSEQ multiplex PCR. The table records 100,000 to 150,000 clones, about four fifths of them present only once. The sample comes from a study of radiotherapy plus CTLA-4 blockade in lung cancer. The sequencing used peripheral blood, collected from a patient treated with radiotherapy plus ipilimumab. The receptor was derived from a human donor with non-small cell lung cancer who had a partial response to radiotherapy plus ipilimumab.

The DNA for the CDR3 is TGTGCCAGCAGCGTAGCTGGACTAGCGGGGGCCACCGGGGAGCTGTTTTTT. It yields the protein CASSVAGLAGATGELFF. This chain uses TRBV9 with TRBJ2-2, with TRBD2 identical over 13 bases. Unmatched junction bases numbered 3, after V lost 0 bases and J lost 4 bases. Per the germline V gene, CDR1 is SGDLS and CDR2 is YYNGEE. The CDR3 runs 17 residues.